The TCR beta chain described here comes from a study of T-cell memory formation after mild COVID-19. Looking at the study overall: Clusters were largely donor specific.

Trimming shortened V by 7 bases and J by 0 bases, and 12 bases separated the two germline ends. CDR1 and CDR2 (germline): DFQATT, SNEGSKA (reference sequence). The CDR3 is 13 residues long. 5'RACE with constant-segment primers yielded barcoded, UMI-tagged TCR alpha and TCR beta cDNA libraries. One entry per CDR3 protein results from TCRdb running MiXCR on the 5' RACE reads. This table has about 200,000 distinct CDR3 sequences, roughly 10% appearing once. The table lists this clonotype with a few counts. The target antigen is unknown. Findings of the study overall: Contracting clones, day 15 to 85, had balanced CD4/CD8, and later expanders favored CD4+. Researchers report contracting CD4+ clones mostly in CM and EM, with CD8+ clones in EMRA.

The source is a man aged 18 to 29 who had mild COVID-19 (a few samples of this study predate the infection). Cell type and time point are not known. The chain carries TRBV20-1 and TRBJ1-2; D possibly corresponds to TRBD1 (5 bases). Sequencing was done on a sample of PBMCs or a T cell subset sorted from them (not recorded which). CDR3 protein: CSVPGGANYGYTF. The CDR3 nucleotides read TGCAGTGTCCCTGGGGGGGCTAACTATGGCTACACCTTC.